A single T cell receptor beta chain is shown here with its context. The data belong to a study of shared clonotypes between healthy human individuals. Study in general: The donor group consisted of two women and three men, aged 18 to 49.

Nashville, Tennessee was home to all donors, who were Caucasian adults. The unsorted PBMC sample used ten immunoSEQ deep assay plates. Generated by immunoSEQ multiplex PCR, the TCRdb table keeps only in-frame clones and is missing some. In the table there are about 480,000 clones, approximately 79% of which are singletons. Losses at the gene ends were 5 bases for V and 0 bases for J; bases not matched to a gene: 4. The CDR3 has 15 residues. Germline values: CDR1 SGHAT, CDR2 FQNNGV. The clonotype originates from a middle-aged woman in good health. Some clones in this sample may be carry-over from other donors' samples. Sequencing input: PBMCs. The V and J genes are TRBV11-2 and TRBJ1-5; TRBD1 matches at 7 bases. The CDR3 sequence is CASSQGDGSNQPQHF. The CDR3 bases are TGTGCCAGCAGCCAGGGGGACGGTAGCAATCAGCCCCAGCATTTT. The full variable domain, rest sourced from reference TRBV11-2 and TRBJ1-5, is EAGVAQSPRYKIIEKRQSVAFWCNPISGHATLYWYQQILGQGPKLLIQFQNNGVVDDSQLPKDRFSAERLKGVDSTLKIQPAKLEDSAVYLCASSQGDGSNQPQHFGDGTRLSIL.